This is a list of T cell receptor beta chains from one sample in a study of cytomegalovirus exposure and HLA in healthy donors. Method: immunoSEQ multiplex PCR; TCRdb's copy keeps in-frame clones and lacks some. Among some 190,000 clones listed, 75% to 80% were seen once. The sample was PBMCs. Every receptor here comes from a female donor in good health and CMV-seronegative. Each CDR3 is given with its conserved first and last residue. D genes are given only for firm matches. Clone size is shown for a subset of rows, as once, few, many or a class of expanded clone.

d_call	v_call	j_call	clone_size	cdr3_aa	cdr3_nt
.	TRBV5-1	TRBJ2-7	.	CASRLGQLYEQYF	TGCGCCAGCAGACTTGGACAGCTGTACGAGCAGTACTTC
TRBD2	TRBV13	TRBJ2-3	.	CASSSLGGLADFSTDTQYF	TGTGCCAGCAGCTCCCTGGGGGGACTAGCGGACTTTAGCACAGATACGCAGTATTTT
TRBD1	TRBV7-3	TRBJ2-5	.	CASSRGQGETQYF	TGTGCCAGCAGCCGTGGACAGGGTGAGACCCAGTACTTC
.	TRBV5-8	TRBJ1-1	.	CASSVTDSEAFF	TGTGCCAGCAGCGTGACAGATAGTGAAGCTTTCTTT
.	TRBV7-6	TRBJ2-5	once	CASAPGGADETQYF	TGTGCCAGCGCCCCTGGGGGGGCTGATGAGACCCAGTACTTC
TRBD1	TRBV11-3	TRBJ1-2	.	CASSLETGDVYGYTF	TGTGCCAGCAGCTTAGAGACAGGGGATGTCTATGGCTACACCTTC
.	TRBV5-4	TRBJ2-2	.	CASSLGSANTGELFF	TGTGCCAGCAGCTTGGGATCAGCGAACACCGGGGAGCTGTTTTTT
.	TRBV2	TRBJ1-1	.	CASSGRGNFEAFF	TGTGCCAGTAGCGGGCGGGGGAACTTTGAAGCTTTCTTT
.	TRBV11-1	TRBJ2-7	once	CASSLAATAVVKQYF	TGTGCCAGCAGCTTAGCCGCGACCGCGGTAGTCAAGCAGTACTTC
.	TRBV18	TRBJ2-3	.	CASSLHQGGTDTQYF	TGTGCCAGCTCACTACACCAGGGTGGCACAGATACGCAGTATTTT
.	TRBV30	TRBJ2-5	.	CAWRGEETQYF	TGTGCCTGGAGGGGAGAAGAGACCCAGTACTTC
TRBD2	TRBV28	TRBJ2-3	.	CASRSGTNTDTQYF	TGTGCCAGCAGATCCGGGACTAACACAGATACGCAGTATTTT
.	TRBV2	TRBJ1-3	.	CASSELKAGRSGNTIYF	TGTGCCAGCAGTGAACTTAAGGCAGGGCGCTCTGGAAACACCATATATTTT
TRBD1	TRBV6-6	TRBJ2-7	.	CASSYPGQGDYEQYF	TGTGCCAGCAGTTACCCTGGACAGGGGGACTACGAGCAGTACTTC
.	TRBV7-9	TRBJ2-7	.	CASSLANYEQYF	TGTGCCAGCAGCTTAGCTAACTACGAGCAGTACTTC
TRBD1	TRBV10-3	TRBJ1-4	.	CAISGSGTGGEKLFF	TGTGCCATCAGCGGATCCGGGACAGGGGGTGAAAAACTGTTTTTT
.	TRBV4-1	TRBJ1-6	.	CASSLQGFPLHF	TGCGCCAGCAGCCTACAGGGATTCCCCCTCCACTTT
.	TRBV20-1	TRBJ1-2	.	CSARQAVGYTF	TGCAGTGCTAGACAGGCCGTTGGCTACACCTTC
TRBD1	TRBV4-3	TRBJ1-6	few	CASSQEDRVNSPLHF	TGCGCCAGCAGCCAAGAAGACAGGGTAAATTCACCCCTCCACTTT
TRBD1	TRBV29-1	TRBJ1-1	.	CSVGGTGDTEAFF	TGCAGCGTGGGCGGGACAGGGGACACTGAAGCTTTCTTT
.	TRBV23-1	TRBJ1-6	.	CASSQGEGEVHNSPLHF	TGCGCCAGCAGTCAGGGGGAGGGAGAGGTCCACAATTCACCCCTCCACTTT
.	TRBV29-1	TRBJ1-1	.	CTTRRGGNTEAFF	TGCACCACCCGGCGGGGGGGGAACACTGAAGCTTTCTTT
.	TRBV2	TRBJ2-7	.	CASSIILYEQYF	TGTGCCAGCAGTATTATCCTCTACGAGCAGTACTTC
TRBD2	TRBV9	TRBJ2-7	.	CASSVGAGGPYEQYF	TGTGCCAGCAGCGTAGGCGCGGGAGGGCCGTACGAGCAGTACTTC
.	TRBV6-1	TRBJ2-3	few	CASSDVKLAASTDTQYF	TGTGCCAGCAGTGACGTCAAACTAGCTGCTAGCACAGATACGCAGTATTTT
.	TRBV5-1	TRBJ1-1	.	CASSLAPASMNTEAFF	TGCGCCAGCAGCTTGGCTCCCGCAAGCATGAACACTGAAGCTTTCTTT